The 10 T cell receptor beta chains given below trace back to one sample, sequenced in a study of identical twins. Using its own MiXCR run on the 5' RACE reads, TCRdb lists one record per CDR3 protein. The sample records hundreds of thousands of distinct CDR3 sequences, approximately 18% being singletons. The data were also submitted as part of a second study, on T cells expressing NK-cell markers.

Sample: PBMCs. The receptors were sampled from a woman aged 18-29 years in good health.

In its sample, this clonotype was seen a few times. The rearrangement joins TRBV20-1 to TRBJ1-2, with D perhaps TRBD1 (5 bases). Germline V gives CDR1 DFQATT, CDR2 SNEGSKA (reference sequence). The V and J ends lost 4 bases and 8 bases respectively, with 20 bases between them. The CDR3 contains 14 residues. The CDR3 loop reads CSAMGTGALWGYTF. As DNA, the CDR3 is TGCAGTGCTATGGGGACCGGGGCGTTATGGGGCTACACCTTC.

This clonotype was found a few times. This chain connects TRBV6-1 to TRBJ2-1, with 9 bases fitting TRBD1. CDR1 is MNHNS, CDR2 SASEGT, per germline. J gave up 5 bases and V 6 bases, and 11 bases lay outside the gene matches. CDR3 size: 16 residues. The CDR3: CASRIGKDRGHNEQFF. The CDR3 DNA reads TGTGCCAGCAGGATAGGAAAGGACAGGGGACACAATGAGCAGTTCTTC.

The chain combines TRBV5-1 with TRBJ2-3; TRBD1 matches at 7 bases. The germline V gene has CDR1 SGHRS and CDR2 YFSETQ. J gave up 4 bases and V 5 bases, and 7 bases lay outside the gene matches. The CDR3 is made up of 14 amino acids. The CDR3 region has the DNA TGCGCCAGCAGACGGACAGGTTTTGCAGATACGCAGTATTTT. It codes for CASRRTGFADTQYF.

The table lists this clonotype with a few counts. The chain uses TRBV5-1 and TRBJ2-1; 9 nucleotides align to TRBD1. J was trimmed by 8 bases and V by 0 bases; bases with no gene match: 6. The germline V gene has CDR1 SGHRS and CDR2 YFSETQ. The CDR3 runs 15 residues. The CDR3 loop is CASSLDLTGGYEQFF. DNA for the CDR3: TGCGCCAGCAGCTTGGACTTAACAGGGGGCTATGAGCAGTTCTTC.

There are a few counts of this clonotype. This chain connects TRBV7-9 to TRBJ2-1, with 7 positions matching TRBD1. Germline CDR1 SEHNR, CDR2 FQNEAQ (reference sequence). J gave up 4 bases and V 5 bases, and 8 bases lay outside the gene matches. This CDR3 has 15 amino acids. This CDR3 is CASSAPGQTYNEQFF. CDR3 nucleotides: TGTGCCAGCAGCGCACCGGGACAGACATACAATGAGCAGTTCTTC.

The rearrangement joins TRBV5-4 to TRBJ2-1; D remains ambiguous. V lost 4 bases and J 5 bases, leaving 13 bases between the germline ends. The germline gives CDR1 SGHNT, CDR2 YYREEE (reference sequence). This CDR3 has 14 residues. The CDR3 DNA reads TGTGCCAGCAGCAAGAGTCGGCAGAACAATGAGCAGTTCTTC. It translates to CASSKSRQNNEQFF.

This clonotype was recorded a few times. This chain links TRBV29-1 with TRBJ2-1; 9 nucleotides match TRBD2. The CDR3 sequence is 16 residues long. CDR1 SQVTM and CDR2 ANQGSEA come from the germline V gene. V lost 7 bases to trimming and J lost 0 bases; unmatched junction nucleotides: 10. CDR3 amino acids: CSGEGSGGASYNEQFF. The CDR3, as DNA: TGCAGCGGGGAGGGTAGCGGGGGTGCCTCCTACAATGAGCAGTTCTTC.

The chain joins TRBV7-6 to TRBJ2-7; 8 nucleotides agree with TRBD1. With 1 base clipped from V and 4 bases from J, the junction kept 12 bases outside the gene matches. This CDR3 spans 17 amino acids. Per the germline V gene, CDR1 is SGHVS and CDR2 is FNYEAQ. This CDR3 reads CASSLVPARGLGYEQYF. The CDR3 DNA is TGTGCCAGCAGCTTAGTTCCGGCCAGGGGGCTCGGTTACGAGCAGTACTTC.

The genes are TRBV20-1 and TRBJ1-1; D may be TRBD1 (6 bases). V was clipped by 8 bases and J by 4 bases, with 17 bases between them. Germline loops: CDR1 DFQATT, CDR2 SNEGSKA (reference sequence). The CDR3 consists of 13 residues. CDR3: CSPRIGGFTEAFF. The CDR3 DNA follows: TGCAGTCCTCGGATAGGGGGTTTCACTGAAGCTTTCTTT.

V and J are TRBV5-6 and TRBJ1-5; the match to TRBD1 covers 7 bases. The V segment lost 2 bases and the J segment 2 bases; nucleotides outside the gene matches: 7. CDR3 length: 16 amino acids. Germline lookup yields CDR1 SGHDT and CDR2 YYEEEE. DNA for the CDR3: TGTGCCAGCAGCTTCCGCCAGGGGGGCGGCAATCAGCCCCAGCATTTT. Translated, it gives CASSFRQGGGNQPQHF.